The source of this T cell receptor (beta chain) is a study of CXCR3-negative and CXCR3-positive naive CD8 T cells. Looking at the study overall: The TRB read total, roughly 140 million, broke down to about 1.5 +/- 0.3 million reads per library. Regarding the study as a whole: Cryopreserved cells showed partially decreased CXCR3 expression, and most assays used fresh PBMCs.

This CDR3 is 15 amino acids long. The V gene's germline CDR1 is SGHTA and CDR2 FQGNSA. Points on this clonotype: The antigen remains undetermined.

UMI labels and 5' RACE were used to prepare the TRB cDNA libraries. TCRdb reprocessed the 5' RACE reads, with one entry per CDR3 protein and no DNA. This repertoire includes about 40,000 distinct CDR3 sequences. Every CD8+ subset sample held a few hundred thousand flow-sorted cells, done in triplicate. Input material: memory CD8+ T cells from blood. The TCR was taken from a human donor in good health. Some clones in this sample may be carry-over from other donors' samples. The chain joins TRBV7-2 to TRBJ2-1; TCRdb's D gene call, TRBD2, goes unchecked for lack of DNA. The CDR3 region is CASSLTSGKLNEQFF.